The entry below describes one TCR beta chain. Its antigen remains unidentified. This entry belongs to a study of OX40 agonist ivuxolimab in advanced cancers. General observations from the study: Doses of 0.1 to 3.0 mg/kg were accompanied by clonal expansion of CD4+ and CD8+ blood T cells by week 6.

This CDR3 region has 15 residues. V was clipped by 3 bases and J by 4 bases; unmatched bases: 6. In germline, CDR1 is SGHNT, CDR2 YENEEA. The table came from immunoSEQ multiplex PCR; TCRdb's copy has only in-frame clones and leaves some out. The sample contains some 100,000 clones, 91% of which appear only once. The chain employs TRBV11-3 and TRBJ2-7, with TRBD1 identical over 10 bases. The specimen was CD4+ or CD8+ T cells sorted from blood, collected in a trial of the OX40 agonist ivuxolimab. This TCR derives from an adult with an advanced solid tumor such as melanoma, head and neck, liver or kidney cancer. DNA for the CDR3: TGTGCCAGCAGCTTGGGGACAGGGGAAACGTACGAGCAGTACTTC. This sequence encodes CASSLGTGETYEQYF.